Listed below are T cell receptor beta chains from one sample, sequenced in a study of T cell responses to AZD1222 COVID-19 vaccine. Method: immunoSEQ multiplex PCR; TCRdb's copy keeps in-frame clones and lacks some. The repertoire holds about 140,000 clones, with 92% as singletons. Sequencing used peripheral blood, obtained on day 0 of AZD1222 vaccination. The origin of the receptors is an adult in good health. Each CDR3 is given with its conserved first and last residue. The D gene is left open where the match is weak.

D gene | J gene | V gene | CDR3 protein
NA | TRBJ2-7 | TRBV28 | CASSERGGVSQQYF
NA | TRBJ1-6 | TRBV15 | CATSRAGTSANSPLHF
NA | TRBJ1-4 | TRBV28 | CASSPWVSEKLFF
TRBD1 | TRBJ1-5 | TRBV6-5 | CASSGDRGGNQPQHF
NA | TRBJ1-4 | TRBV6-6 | CASSYARDEKLFF
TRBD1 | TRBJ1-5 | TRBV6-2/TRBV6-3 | CASSSKDRGPFGPQHF
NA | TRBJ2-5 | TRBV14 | CASSQDLRETQYF
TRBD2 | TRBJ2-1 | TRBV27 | CASSPEPGTSDNEQFF
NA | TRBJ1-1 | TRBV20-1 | CSARGDTEAFF
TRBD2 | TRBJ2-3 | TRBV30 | CAWSRLRTSGSLATDTQYF
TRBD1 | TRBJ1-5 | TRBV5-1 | CASSFGTGGNQPQHF
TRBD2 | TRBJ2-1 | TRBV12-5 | CASGLGLAGDHEQFF
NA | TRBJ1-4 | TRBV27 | CASSPSRQYWGKLFF